This TCR beta chain stems from a study of T cells in Graves' hyperthyroidism and ophthalmopathy. In making diagnoses, clinical symptoms, serum thyroxine and TRAb, thyroid ultrasound and orbital computed tomography were all used. Fresh peripheral blood, 9.5 to 10 ml of it, supplied the PBMCs. Study-wide findings and caveats: Blood also carried most thyroid clonotypes expanded above 0.001.

The CDR3 covers 15 residues. The V end was cut by 8 bases, the J end by 1 base, with 19 bases between. CDR1 is DFQATT, CDR2 SNEGSKA, per germline (reference sequence). This clonotype has a handful of counts. Its antigen is not known. From RNA transcripts, TCR beta CDR3 regions were amplified. The HTBI primer set was used in a first-round RT-PCR of the TCR CDR3. TCRdb re-called the multiplex PCR reads with MiXCR, one entry per CDR3 protein. The sample yields 300,000 or so distinct CDR3 sequences, 21% seen once. The sample was blood. The origin of this receptor is a woman between 50 and 59 years old with Graves' hyperthyroidism. V gene TRBV20-1 combines with J gene TRBJ2-3, with D hard to call. The CDR3 coding sequence is TGCAGTCCTACTACTCGGCGGTTCGGCACAGATACGCAGTATTTT. Amino acid sequence: CSPTTRRFGTDTQYF.